This T cell receptor beta chain was found in a study of cytomegalovirus exposure and HLA in healthy donors. The CDR3 runs to 16 residues. Germline V gives CDR1 MNHEY, CDR2 SVGAGI. Trimming took 2 bases from V and 4 from J, leaving 16 bases between them. Vbeta (60) and Jbeta (13) primers were used in the PCR. Assay used: immunoSEQ multiplex PCR; TCRdb lists only in-frame clones, some missing. The sample has roughly 86,000 clones, roughly 79% seen once. This clone was recorded only once. Sample: PBMCs. The sequence was collected from a female donor in good health and CMV-seronegative. The chain couples TRBV6-5 to TRBJ2-3; TRBD2 might be the D (8 bases). The CDR3 bases are TGTGCCAGCAGTTACGGTAACGGGAGGGGGCCAGATACGCAGTATTTT. It yields the protein CASSYGNGRGPDTQYF.